The clone carrying this T cell receptor (beta chain) showed up just once. The antigen is unknown. The CDR3 is made up of 19 amino acids. V lost 3 bases, J lost 4 bases, and 28 bases lay in between. From germline, CDR1 is MDHEN and CDR2 SYDVKM. These data belong to a study of a mutant IDH1 vaccine in newly diagnosed glioma. Overall study context: Commencement of vaccination occurred 4-6 weeks following radiotherapy alone, or concurrently with temozolomide cycles. Earlier care involved radiotherapy, temozolomide, or both, and the majority received both. Overall study findings and caveats: The authors found pseudoprogression apparently unrelated to changes in top peripheral T cell clonotypes. The occurrence of vaccine-induced immune responses was seen in 80% to 95% of patients.

Generated by immunoSEQ multiplex PCR, the TCRdb table keeps only in-frame clones and is missing some. The sample gives approximately 28,000 clones, 75% to 90% of which show up once; less than 9.5% is in the top ten. The time point is: week 23, last vaccination. In the vaccine, a single dose held 300 ug of the mutant IDH1 20-mer peptide, along with topical imiquimod. This clonotype originated in a woman aged 18-29 years with glioma. The chain employs TRBV28 and TRBJ2-7, with D maybe TRBD1 (5 bases). The sample here was PBMCs, taken from a glioma patient whose treatment included an IDH1 peptide vaccine. Written as DNA, the CDR3 is TGTGCCAGCAGTTTCACGTCGTGGTCCGGAGACAGCGAATTTTACGAGCAGTACTTC. Its translation is CASSFTSWSGDSEFYEQYF.